The 10 T cell receptor beta chains listed next were all sequenced from one sample in a study of OX40 agonist ivuxolimab in advanced cancers. Sequenced by immunoSEQ multiplex PCR; TCRdb stores in-frame clones only, minus some. The data contain around 63,000 clones, around 79% of them singletons. This material consisted of CD4+ or CD8+ T cells sorted from blood, taken in a trial of the OX40 agonist ivuxolimab. These receptors all stem from an adult with an advanced solid tumor such as melanoma, head and neck, liver or kidney cancer.

A few counts support this clone. In DNA, the CDR3 is TGTGCCAGACGGAATCTACAGGGTCGGCGGGAGACCCAGTACTTC. Its protein product is CARRNLQGRRETQYF. The chain has TRBV2 and TRBJ2-5, with D possibly matching TRBD1 (6 bases). The CDR3 has 15 residues. V was cut by 9 bases and J by 5 bases, with 22 bases left in between. CDR1 and CDR2 from the germline V gene are SNHLY and FYNNEI.

The V and J genes are TRBV29-1 and TRBJ2-1; no clear D. Germline V CDR1 and CDR2: SQVTM, ANQGSEA. The CDR3 runs 13 residues. Between the trimmed V and J ends, which lost 4 bases and 8 bases, there was a span of 15 bases. The DNA for the CDR3 is TGCAGCGTTGTCCCACCGGGCCCCTATGAGCAGTTCTTC. Translation: CSVVPPGPYEQFF.

This clone was detected only once. The genes are TRBV7-3 and TRBJ2-2; tentative D call: TRBD2 (7 bases). With 3 bases removed from V and 0 bases from J, the gap between germline ends came to 14 bases. The CDR3 consists of 17 residues. The germline gives CDR1 SGHTA, CDR2 FQGTGA. CDR3 DNA: TGTGCCAGCAGCTTCGGGGGGCTGTTTTCGAACACCGGGGAGCTGTTTTTT. It yields the protein CASSFGGLFSNTGELFF.

The genes are TRBV5-5 and TRBJ1-1, with 7 nucleotides matching TRBD1. V gave up 4 bases and J gave up 0 bases; unmatched junction bases: 6. The germline CDR1 and CDR2 sequences are SGHKS and YYEKEE (reference sequence). The CDR3 contains 15 residues. CDR3 in amino acids: CASSLSGTVNTEAFF. The CDR3, as DNA: TGTGCCAGCAGCCTATCCGGGACAGTGAACACTGAAGCTTTCTTT.

The chain recombines TRBV7-6 with TRBJ2-7, with D perhaps matching TRBD2 (6 bases). In germline, CDR1 is SGHVS, CDR2 FNYEAQ. Trimming stripped 6 bases from V and 3 bases from J, with 21 bases between. The CDR3 is 16 amino acids. The CDR3 reads CASSAGRVRAVYEQYF. The DNA of the CDR3 is TGTGCCAGCAGTGCGGGGCGGGTCAGAGCTGTCTACGAGCAGTACTTC.

The genes are TRBV29-1 and TRBJ2-7, with 11 bases matching TRBD1. Looked up from germline, CDR1 is SQVTM and CDR2 is ANQGSEA. V gave up 6 bases and J gave up 4 bases; unmatched junction bases: 5. The CDR3 is made up of 13 amino acids. CDR3 DNA sequence: TGCAGCGTGGGGGACAGGGGGAAGTACGAGCAGTACTTC. This encodes CSVGDRGKYEQYF.

The genes are TRBV6-6 and TRBJ2-7, with a possible D match to TRBD2 (6 bases). This CDR3 contains 13 residues. Trimming pared 6 bases from V and 7 bases from J, leaving 16 bases between. Germline V gives CDR1 MNHNY, CDR2 SVGAGI (reference sequence). Written as DNA, the CDR3 is TGTGCCAGCAGCCCTAGTGGGAGGTGGGAGCAGTACTTC. It encodes CASSPSGRWEQYF.

The chain links TRBV19 to TRBJ2-1, with 7 nucleotides matching TRBD2. The germline gives CDR1 LNHDA, CDR2 SQIVND (reference sequence). The CDR3 has 14 residues. The J segment lost 9 bases and the V segment lost 6 bases, leaving 11 bases of the junction unmatched. CDR3: CASRGGSREAEQFF. The CDR3 DNA sequence: TGTGCCAGTAGAGGCGGGAGTAGAGAAGCTGAGCAGTTCTTC.

The chain combines TRBV11-1 with TRBJ2-3; 7 nucleotides line up with TRBD2. This CDR3 is built from 15 residues. Germline CDR1 is SGHAT and CDR2 is FQDESV (reference sequence). Trimming took 5 bases from V and 6 from J; bases not matched to a gene: 11. The CDR3 DNA reads as TGTGCCAGCAGCAACAGCGGGGCCCGACGGGATACGCAGTATTTT. Residues: CASSNSGARRDTQYF.

The rearrangement uses TRBV6-6 and TRBJ1-3; TRBD1 agrees at 7 bases. This CDR3 comprises 15 residues. Germline loops: CDR1 MNHNY, CDR2 SVGAGI (reference sequence). J lost 4 bases, V lost 0 bases, and 3 bases had no gene match. The CDR3 spells CASSYSYRGGNTIYF. In DNA, the CDR3 is TGTGCCAGCAGTTACTCCTACAGGGGAGGAAACACCATATATTTT.